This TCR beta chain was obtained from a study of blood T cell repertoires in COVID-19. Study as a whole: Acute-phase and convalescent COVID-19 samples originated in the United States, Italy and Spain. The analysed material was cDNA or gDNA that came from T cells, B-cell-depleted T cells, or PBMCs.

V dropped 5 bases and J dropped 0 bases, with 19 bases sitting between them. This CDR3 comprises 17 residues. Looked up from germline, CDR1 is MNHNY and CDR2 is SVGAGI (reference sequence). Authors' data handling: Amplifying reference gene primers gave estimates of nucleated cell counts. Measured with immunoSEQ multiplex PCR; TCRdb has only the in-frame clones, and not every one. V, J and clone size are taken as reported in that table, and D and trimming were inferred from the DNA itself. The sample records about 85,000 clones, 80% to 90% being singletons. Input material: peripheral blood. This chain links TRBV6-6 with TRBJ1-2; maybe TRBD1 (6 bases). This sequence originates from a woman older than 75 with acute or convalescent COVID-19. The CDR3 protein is CASSPRGGGLANYGYTF. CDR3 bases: TGTGCCAGCAGTCCCCGAGGGGGAGGGCTAGCTAACTATGGCTACACCTTC.